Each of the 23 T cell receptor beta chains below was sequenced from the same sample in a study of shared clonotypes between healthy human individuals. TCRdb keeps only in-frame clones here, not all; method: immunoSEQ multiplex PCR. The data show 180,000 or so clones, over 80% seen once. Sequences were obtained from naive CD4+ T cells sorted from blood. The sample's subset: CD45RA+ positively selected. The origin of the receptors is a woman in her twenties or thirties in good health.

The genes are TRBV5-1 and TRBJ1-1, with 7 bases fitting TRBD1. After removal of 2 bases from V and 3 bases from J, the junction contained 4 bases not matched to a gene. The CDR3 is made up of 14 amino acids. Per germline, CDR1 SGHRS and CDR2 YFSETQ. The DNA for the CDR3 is TGCGCCAGCAGCTTCGCTCAGGGGGACACTGAAGCTTTCTTT. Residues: CASSFAQGDTEAFF.

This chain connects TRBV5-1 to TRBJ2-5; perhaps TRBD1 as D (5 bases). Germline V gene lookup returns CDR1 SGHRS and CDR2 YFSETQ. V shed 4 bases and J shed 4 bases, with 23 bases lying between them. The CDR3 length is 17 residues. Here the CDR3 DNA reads TGCGCCAGCAGCACGAATGAGGCTGGGGCTGGTGGAGAGACCCAGTACTTC. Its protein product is CASSTNEAGAGGETQYF.

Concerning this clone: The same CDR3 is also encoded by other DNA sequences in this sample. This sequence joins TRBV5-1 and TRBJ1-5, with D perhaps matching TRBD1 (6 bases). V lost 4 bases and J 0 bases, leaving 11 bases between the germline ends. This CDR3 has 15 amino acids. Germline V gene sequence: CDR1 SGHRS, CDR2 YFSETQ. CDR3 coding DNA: TGCGCCAGCAGCCCACAGGGATATAGCAATCAGCCCCAGCATTTT. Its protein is CASSPQGYSNQPQHF.

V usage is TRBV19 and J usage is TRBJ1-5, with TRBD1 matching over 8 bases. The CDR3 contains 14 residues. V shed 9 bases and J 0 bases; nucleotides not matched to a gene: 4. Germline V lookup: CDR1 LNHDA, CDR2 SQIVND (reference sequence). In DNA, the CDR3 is TGTGCCAGCGCTGGGACAGGTAGCAATCAGCCCCAGCATTTT. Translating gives CASAGTGSNQPQHF.

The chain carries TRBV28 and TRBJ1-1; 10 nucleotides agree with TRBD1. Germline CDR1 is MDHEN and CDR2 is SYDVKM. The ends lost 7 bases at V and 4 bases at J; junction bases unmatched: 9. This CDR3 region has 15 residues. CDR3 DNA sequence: TGTGCCAGCAACAGACCGGGGACAGGGGCCACTGAAGCTTTCTTT. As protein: CASNRPGTGATEAFF.

In DNA, the CDR3 is TGCGCCAGCAGCTTTTCGCAGGAGAACATTCAGTACTTC. Amino acids: CASSFSQENIQYF. The chain is built from TRBV5-1 and TRBJ2-4, with D unclear. The CDR3 loop spans 13 amino acids. V was cut by 2 bases and J by 7 bases, with 10 bases left in between. Germline CDR1 and CDR2: SGHRS and YFSETQ.

The CDR3 nucleotides are TGTGCCAGCAGCTTGGCAAACAACTACGAGCAGTACTTC. It translates to CASSLANNYEQYF. This rearrangement joins TRBV5-4 to TRBJ2-5; D remains unclear. The end of the DNA is better explained by TRBJ2-7, so the J call may be wrong. Looked up from germline, CDR1 is SGHNT and CDR2 is YYREEE (reference sequence). This CDR3 has 13 amino acids.

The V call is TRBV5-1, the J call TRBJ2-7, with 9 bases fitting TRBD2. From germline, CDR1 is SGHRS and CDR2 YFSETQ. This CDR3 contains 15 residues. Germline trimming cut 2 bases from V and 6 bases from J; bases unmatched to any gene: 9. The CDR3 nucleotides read TGCGCCAGCAGCTTCTTTGCGGGAGGGCCAGGCGAGCAGTACTTC. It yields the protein CASSFFAGGPGEQYF.

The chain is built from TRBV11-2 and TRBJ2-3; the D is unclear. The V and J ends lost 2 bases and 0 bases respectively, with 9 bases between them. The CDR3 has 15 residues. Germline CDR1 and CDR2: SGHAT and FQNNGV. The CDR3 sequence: CASSLRGSSTDTQYF. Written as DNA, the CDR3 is TGTGCCAGCAGCTTACGCGGATCTAGCACAGATACGCAGTATTTT.

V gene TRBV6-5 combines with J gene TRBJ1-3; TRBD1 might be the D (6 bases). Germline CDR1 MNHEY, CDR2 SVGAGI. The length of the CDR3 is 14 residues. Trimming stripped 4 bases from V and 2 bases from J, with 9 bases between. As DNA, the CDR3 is TGTGCCAGCAGTTCGGCAGGGGCTGGAAACACCATATATTTT. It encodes CASSSAGAGNTIYF.

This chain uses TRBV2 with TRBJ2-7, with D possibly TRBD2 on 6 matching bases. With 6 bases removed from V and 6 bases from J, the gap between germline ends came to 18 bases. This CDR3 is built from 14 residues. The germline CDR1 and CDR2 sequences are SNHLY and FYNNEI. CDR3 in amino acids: CASSFVAGRGEQYF. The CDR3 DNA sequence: TGTGCCAGCAGCTTTGTCGCGGGAAGGGGCGAGCAGTACTTC.

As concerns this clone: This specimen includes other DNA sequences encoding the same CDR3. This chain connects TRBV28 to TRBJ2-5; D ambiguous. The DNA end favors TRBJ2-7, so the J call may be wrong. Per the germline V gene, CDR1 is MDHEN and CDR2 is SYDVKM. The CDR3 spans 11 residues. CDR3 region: CASSSRYEQYF. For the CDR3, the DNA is TGTGCCAGCAGTTCTCGCTACGAGCAGTACTTC.

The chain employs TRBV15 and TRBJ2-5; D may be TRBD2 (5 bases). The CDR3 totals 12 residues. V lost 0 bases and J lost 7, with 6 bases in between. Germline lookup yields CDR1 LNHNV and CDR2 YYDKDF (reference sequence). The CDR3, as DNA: TGTGCCACCAGCAGAGATCGGGGGACCCAGTACTTC. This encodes CATSRDRGTQYF.

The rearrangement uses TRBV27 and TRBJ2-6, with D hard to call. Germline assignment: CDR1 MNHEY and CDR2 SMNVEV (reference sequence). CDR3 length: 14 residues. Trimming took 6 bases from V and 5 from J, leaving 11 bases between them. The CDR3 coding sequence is TGTGCCAGCAGCTCCCCTCCCCGGGCCAACGTCCTGACTTTC. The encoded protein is CASSSPPRANVLTF.

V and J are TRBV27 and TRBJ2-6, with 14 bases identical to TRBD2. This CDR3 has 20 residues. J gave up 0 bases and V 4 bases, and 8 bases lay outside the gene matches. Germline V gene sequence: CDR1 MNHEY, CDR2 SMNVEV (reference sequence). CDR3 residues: CASSYQGLAGGLSGANVLTF. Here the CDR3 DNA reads TGTGCCAGCAGTTACCAAGGACTAGCGGGAGGCCTCTCTGGGGCCAACGTCCTGACTTTC.

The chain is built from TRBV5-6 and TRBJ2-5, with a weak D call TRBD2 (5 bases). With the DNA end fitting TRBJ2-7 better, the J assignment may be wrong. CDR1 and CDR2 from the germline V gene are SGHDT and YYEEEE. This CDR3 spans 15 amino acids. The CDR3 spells CASSLRLAPTYEQYF. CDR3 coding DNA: TGTGCCAGCAGCTTAAGGTTAGCGCCAACCTACGAGCAGTACTTC.

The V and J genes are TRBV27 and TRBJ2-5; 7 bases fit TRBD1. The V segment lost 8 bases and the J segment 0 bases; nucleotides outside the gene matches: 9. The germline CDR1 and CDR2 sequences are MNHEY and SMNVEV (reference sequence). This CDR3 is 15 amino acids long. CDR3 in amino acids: CASLPGQINQETQYF. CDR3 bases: TGTGCCAGCCTCCCGGGACAGATAAACCAAGAGACCCAGTACTTC.

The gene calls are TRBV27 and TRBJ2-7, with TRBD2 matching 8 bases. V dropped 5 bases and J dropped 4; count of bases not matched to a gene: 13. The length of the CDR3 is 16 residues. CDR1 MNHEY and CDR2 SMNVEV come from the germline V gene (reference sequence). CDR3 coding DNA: TGTGCCAGCAGTAAACATAGCGGGAAGCTTGTTTACGAGCAGTACTTC. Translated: CASSKHSGKLVYEQYF.

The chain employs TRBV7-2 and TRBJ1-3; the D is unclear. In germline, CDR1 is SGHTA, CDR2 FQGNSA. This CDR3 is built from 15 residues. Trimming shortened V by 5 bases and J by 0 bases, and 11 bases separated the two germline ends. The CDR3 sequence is CASSPDELSGNTIYF. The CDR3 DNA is TGTGCCAGCAGCCCCGACGAACTCTCTGGAAACACCATATATTTT.

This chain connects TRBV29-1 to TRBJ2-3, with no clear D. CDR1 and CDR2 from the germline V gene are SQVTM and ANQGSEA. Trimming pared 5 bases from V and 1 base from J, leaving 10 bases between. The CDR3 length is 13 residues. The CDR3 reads CSVPTARTDTQYF. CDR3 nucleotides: TGCAGCGTTCCGACGGCTCGCACAGATACGCAGTATTTT.

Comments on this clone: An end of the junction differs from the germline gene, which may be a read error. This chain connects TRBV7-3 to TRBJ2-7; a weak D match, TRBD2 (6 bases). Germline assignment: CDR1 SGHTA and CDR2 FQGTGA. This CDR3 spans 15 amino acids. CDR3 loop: CASSLTGGKGYEQYF. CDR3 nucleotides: TGTGCCAGTAGCTTAACGGGCGGGAAGGGCTACGAGCAGTACTTC.

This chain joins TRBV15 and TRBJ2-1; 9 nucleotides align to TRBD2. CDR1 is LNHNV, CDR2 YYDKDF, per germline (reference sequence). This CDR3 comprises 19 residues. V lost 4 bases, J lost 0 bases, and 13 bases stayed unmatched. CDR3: CATSTRSRTSVSSYNEQFF. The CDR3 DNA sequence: TGTGCCACCAGCACTCGTTCTCGGACTAGCGTCAGCTCCTACAATGAGCAGTTCTTC.

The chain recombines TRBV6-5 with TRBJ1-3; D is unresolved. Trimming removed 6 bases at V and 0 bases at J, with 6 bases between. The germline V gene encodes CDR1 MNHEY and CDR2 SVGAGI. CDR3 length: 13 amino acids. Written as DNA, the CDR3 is TGTGCCAGCAGGCCAGTCTCTGGAAACACCATATATTTT. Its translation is CASRPVSGNTIYF.